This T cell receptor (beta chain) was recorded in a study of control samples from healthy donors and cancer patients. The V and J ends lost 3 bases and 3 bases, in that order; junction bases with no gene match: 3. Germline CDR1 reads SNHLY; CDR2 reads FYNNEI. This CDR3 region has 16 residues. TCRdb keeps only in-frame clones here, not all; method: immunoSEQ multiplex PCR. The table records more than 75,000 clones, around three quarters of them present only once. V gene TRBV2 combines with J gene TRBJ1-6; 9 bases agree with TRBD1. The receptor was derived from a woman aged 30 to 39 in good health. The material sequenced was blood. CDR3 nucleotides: TGTGCCAGCAGTGAGGGACAGGGAGGCTATAATTCACCCCTCCACTTT. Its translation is CASSEGQGGYNSPLHF.